Listed below are T cell receptor beta chains from one sample, sequenced in a study of T cell changes during pregnancy in multiple sclerosis. Only in-frame clones appear in the TCRdb table, and some are missing; sequencing was by immunoSEQ multiplex PCR. The sample lists about 80,000 clones, 85% to 95% occurring once. This sample comprised CD4+ T cells from peripheral blood mononuclear cells, obtained before pregnancy. The receptor source for this set is a female donor with multiple sclerosis, enrolled in a pregnancy study. Both conserved end residues are part of each CDR3. Size values are once, few and many counts, or a class for expanded clones, and some rows have none.

TRBV7-7	.	TRBJ2-1	CASSSGLAGVSEQFF
TRBV12-5	.	TRBJ2-2	CASGGTSGSTGELFF
TRBV5-4	.	TRBJ2-5	CASSSGGQETQYF
TRBV5-1	.	TRBJ1-2	CASSLGQGAGYTF
TRBV7-9	.	TRBJ2-5	CASSLGGQGMETQYF
TRBV28	.	TRBJ1-5	CASTFKFGTVNQPQHF
TRBV5-1	.	TRBJ2-3	CASSLGHPSTDTQYF
TRBV5-1	.	TRBJ1-2	CASSPGQGSYGYTF
TRBV5-4	once	TRBJ2-4	CASSSGTMKNIQYF
TRBV6-5	.	TRBJ1-5	CASSYSNLGDQPQHF
TRBV19	.	TRBJ2-3	CASSIGWTSGSGGDTQYF
TRBV5-1	once	TRBJ2-2	CASSLGGGNTGELFF
TRBV28	.	TRBJ1-4	CASSLPGVSSEKLFF
TRBV25-1	.	TRBJ2-7	CASSERPGYEQYF
TRBV5-6	.	TRBJ2-2	CASSFRTGTGELFF
TRBV21-1	.	TRBJ2-1	CASSKGTSGRCCSYNEQFF
TRBV10-3	.	TRBJ1-6	CAIRRDNQNSPLHF
TRBV28	.	TRBJ2-5	CASSLNRRPETQYF
TRBV27	.	TRBJ1-4	CASSPRLATNEKLFF
TRBV5-1	.	TRBJ1-1	CASSSTGDTEAFF
TRBV6-1	.	TRBJ2-5	CASSRTGGLETQYF
TRBV15	.	TRBJ2-3	CATSRGDLATDTQYF
TRBV6-1	few	TRBJ1-2	CASSTPRTGTGGYTF
TRBV7-2	once	TRBJ2-7	CASSLDRAYEQYF
TRBV7-9	.	TRBJ2-1	CASQEINEQFF
TRBV28	.	TRBJ1-5	CASSAGQGVQPQHF
TRBV19	.	TRBJ2-1	CASRRGRALGDNEQFF
TRBV5-1	.	TRBJ2-3	CASSLIANTDTQYF
TRBV7-2	.	TRBJ2-1	CASSRDRGPRGEQFF
TRBV25-1	.	TRBJ1-2	CASSDSRRGQNYGYTF
TRBV7-9	.	TRBJ2-5	CASSLAGQIQETQYF
TRBV30	.	TRBJ2-1	CAWSVPPGLAGGPAYNEQFF
TRBV2	few	TRBJ1-5	CASTNRVDQPQHF
TRBV7-3	.	TRBJ2-1	CASSSGQSGYNEQFF
TRBV10-2	.	TRBJ1-2	CASSDTGGYYGYTF
TRBV7-8	.	TRBJ1-3	CASSFPGLGNTIYF
TRBV5-4	.	TRBJ2-3	CASSLGQGITDTQYF
TRBV2	.	TRBJ1-1	CASSQTGLGTEAFF
TRBV28	.	TRBJ1-2	CASSLGHNYGYTF
TRBV7-2	once	TRBJ1-2	CASSLARGDRYGYTF
TRBV5-1	.	TRBJ2-2	CASSSGGRGTGELFF
TRBV2	.	TRBJ2-7	CASSLRQGHYEQYF
TRBV7-9	.	TRBJ1-3	CAPGTDSGNTIYF
TRBV5-4	.	TRBJ1-2	CASSLGGTDRYGYTF
TRBV5-1	few	TRBJ1-1	CASSHRENTEAFF
TRBV7-8	.	TRBJ1-4	CASSLSPRQATNEKLFF
TRBV18	once	TRBJ2-2	CASSPSPGPTGELFF
TRBV6-6	.	TRBJ2-3	CASSYPRGGTDTQYF
TRBV19	.	TRBJ1-4	CASSMGQGDEKLFF
TRBV7-2	.	TRBJ2-7	CASSLIGAYEQYF
TRBV18	.	TRBJ1-3	CASSPLRDSGNTIYF
TRBV6-1	.	TRBJ2-7	CASRVGVPYEQYF
TRBV10-2	.	TRBJ2-5	CASSLAGVQETQYF
TRBV5-1	.	TRBJ1-1	CASSPTGFPEAFF
TRBV7-9	.	TRBJ2-5	CASSLFRGARETQYF
TRBV5-1	.	TRBJ2-2	CASEPGTLDTGELFF
TRBV14	.	TRBJ2-1	CASSQDMVYGGPYNEQFF
TRBV5-6	.	TRBJ2-7	CASSPSLGPQYF
TRBV6-5	.	TRBJ1-2	CASRPTGIDYGYTF
TRBV5-1	once	TRBJ2-2	CASSFQGKNTGELFF